This TCR beta chain derives from a study of T cell responses to AZD1222 COVID-19 vaccine. The length of the CDR3 is 13 residues. Germline V CDR1 and CDR2: SGHTA, FQGTGA. Trimming pared 4 bases from V and 1 base from J, leaving 7 bases between. The assay was immunoSEQ multiplex PCR, and TCRdb's table has in-frame clones only and misses some. In the table there are over 130,000 clones, approximately 86% of which are singletons. The sequences come from peripheral blood, collected on day 0 of AZD1222 vaccination. The V gene is TRBV7-3, the J gene TRBJ1-1; D is perhaps TRBD1 (5 bases). The source is an adult in good health. This CDR3 is CASSSTGNTEAFF. The CDR3 DNA follows: TGTGCCAGCAGCTCTACAGGGAACACTGAAGCTTTCTTT.